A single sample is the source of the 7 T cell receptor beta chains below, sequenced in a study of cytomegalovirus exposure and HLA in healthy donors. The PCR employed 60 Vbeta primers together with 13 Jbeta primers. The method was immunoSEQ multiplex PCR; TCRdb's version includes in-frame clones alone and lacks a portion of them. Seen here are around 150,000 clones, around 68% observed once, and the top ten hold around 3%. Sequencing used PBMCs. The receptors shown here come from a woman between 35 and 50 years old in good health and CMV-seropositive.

Here the CDR3 reads CSMTGQNEQYF. The CDR3 region has the DNA TGCAGTATGACAGGGCAAAACGAGCAGTACTTC. This chain uses TRBV20-1 with TRBJ2-7, with 7 bases identical to TRBD1. This CDR3 has 11 residues. In germline, CDR1 is DFQATT, CDR2 SNEGSKA (reference sequence). Trimming removed 8 bases from V and 5 bases from J; junction bases left unmatched: 6.

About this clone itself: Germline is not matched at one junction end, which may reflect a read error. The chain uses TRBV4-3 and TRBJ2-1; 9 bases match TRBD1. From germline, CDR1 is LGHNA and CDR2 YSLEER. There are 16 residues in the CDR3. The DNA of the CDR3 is TGCGCCAGCAGCCAAGAGAGCGGGACAGGGAACAATGAACAGTTCTTC. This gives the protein CASSQESGTGNNEQFF.

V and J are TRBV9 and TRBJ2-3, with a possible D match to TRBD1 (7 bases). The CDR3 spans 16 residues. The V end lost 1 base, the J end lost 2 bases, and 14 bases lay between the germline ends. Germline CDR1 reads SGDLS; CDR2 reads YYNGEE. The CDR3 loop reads CASSVIGGGNTDTQYF. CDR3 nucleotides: TGTGCCAGCAGCGTAATTGGAGGGGGCAACACAGATACGCAGTATTTT.

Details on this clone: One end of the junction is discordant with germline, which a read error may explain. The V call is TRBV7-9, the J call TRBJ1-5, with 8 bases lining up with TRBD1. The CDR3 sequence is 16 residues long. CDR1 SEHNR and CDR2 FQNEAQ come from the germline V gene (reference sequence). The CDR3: CASSPGIGTGRQPQNF. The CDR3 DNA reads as TGTGCCAGCAGCCCCGGCATAGGGACAGGTCGACAGCCCCAGAATTTT.

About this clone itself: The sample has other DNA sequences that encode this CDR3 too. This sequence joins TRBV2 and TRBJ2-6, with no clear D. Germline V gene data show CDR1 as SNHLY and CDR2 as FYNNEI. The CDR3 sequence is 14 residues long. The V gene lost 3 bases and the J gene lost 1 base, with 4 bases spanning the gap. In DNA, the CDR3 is TGTGCCAGCAGTGAGAGATCTGGGGCCAACGTCCTGACTTTC. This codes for CASSERSGANVLTF.

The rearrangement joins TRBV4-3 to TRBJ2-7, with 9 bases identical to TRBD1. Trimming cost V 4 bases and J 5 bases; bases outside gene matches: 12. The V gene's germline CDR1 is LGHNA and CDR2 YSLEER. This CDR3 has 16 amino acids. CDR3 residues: CASSPRGGQGSHEQYF. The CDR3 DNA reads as TGCGCCAGCAGCCCCAGAGGCGGACAGGGGAGCCACGAGCAGTACTTC.

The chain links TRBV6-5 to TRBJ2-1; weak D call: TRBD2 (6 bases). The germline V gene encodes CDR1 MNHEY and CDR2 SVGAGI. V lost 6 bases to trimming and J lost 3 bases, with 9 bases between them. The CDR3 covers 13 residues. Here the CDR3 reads CASRLGLYNEQFF. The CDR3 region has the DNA TGTGCCAGCAGACTGGGACTCTACAATGAGCAGTTCTTC.